Listed below are T cell receptor beta chains from one sample, sequenced in a study of human T cells and chemical hapten exposure. In TCRdb, the RACE reads were re-called with MiXCR into one record per CDR3 protein. The profile shows 95,000 to 150,000 distinct CDR3 sequences, about 11% of them singletons. The sequencing used whole blood, collected in connection with sensitization to the hapten diphenylcyclopropenone (DPC). These receptors originate from a woman between 45 and 60 years old with alopecia areata. Some clones in this sample may be carry-over from other donors' samples. Each CDR3 is given with its conserved first and last residue. The D gene is left open where the match is weak. Clone size, where shown, is once, few, many, or a class for clones that have expanded.

TRBD1 | TRBJ1-2 | - | TRBV15 | CATTTGGTGTLDGYTF | TGTGCCACCACCACAGGGGGGACAGGAACCCTGGATGGCTACACCTTC
- | TRBJ1-1 | - | TRBV6-5 | CASSGSEAFF | TGTGCCAGCAGTGGCAGTGAAGCTTTCTTT
- | TRBJ2-7 | few | TRBV4-3 | CASSQSGTSGYEQYF | TGCGCCAGCAGCCAGTCCGGGACCAGCGGCTACGAGCAGTACTTC
TRBD2 | TRBJ2-1 | many | TRBV7-9 | CASSLPPRLAGGHNEQFF | TGTGCCAGCAGCCTACCACCCAGACTAGCGGGAGGACACAATGAGCAGTTCTTC
TRBD2 | TRBJ2-2 | - | TRBV28 | CASSFSGGSSGELFF | TGTGCCAGCAGTTTCTCCGGCGGGAGTTCCGGGGAGCTGTTTTTT
TRBD1 | TRBJ1-3 | few | TRBV24-1 | CAVKAGTGDGNTIYF | TGTGCCGTTAAGGCCGGGACAGGCGATGGAAACACCATATATTTT
TRBD2 | TRBJ2-2 | many | TRBV4-3 | CASSQASGSGELFF | TGCGCCAGCAGCCAGGCCAGCGGGAGCGGGGAGCTGTTTTTT
TRBD1 | TRBJ2-3 | - | TRBV10-2 | CASSWTGTTTDTQYF | TGCGCCAGCTCCTGGACAGGTACGACCACAGATACGCAGTATTTT
- | TRBJ2-1 | many | TRBV20-1 | CRPSPGGALYNEQFF | TGCAGACCTTCCCCTGGCGGGGCTTTGTACAATGAGCAGTTCTTC
- | TRBJ1-1 | - | TRBV3-1 | CASSQALSAWATEAFF | TGTGCCAGCAGTCAAGCCCTTAGCGCCTGGGCGACTGAAGCTTTCTTT
- | TRBJ1-2 | few | TRBV2 | CASSGRRGAYGYTF | TGTGCCAGCAGTGGGCGGAGGGGAGCCTATGGCTACACCTTC
TRBD2 | TRBJ2-3 | - | TRBV5-6 | CASSSRTSGRIDTQYF | TGTGCCAGCAGCTCCCGGACTAGCGGGAGGATAGATACGCAGTATTTT
- | TRBJ2-2 | - | TRBV20-1 | CSARGRGWSGELFF | TGCAGTGCTAGAGGTCGGGGGTGGTCCGGGGAGCTGTTTTTT
TRBD1 | TRBJ2-1 | many | TRBV9 | CASSPRQGVKYNEQFF | TGTGCCAGCAGCCCCCGCCAGGGGGTCAAGTACAATGAGCAGTTCTTC
- | TRBJ2-7 | few | TRBV12-3/TRBV12-4 | CASRDGYEQYF | TGTGCCAGCAGGGACGGCTACGAGCAGTACTTC
- | TRBJ2-7 | many | TRBV28 | CASTRPGSSYEQYF | TGTGCCAGCACCCGTCCGGGGAGCTCCTACGAGCAGTACTTC
TRBD2 | TRBJ2-1 | - | TRBV9 | CASSVEAPSGRKDEQFF | TGTGCCAGCAGCGTAGAGGCCCCTAGCGGGAGGAAGGATGAGCAGTTCTTC
- | TRBJ1-5 | - | TRBV10-2 | CASTLNGGGNQPQHF | TGCGCCAGCACCCTGAACGGAGGCGGCAATCAGCCCCAGCATTTT
- | TRBJ2-1 | - | TRBV4-2 | CASSQDRTPSFLEQFF | TGTGCCAGCAGCCAAGATCGAACCCCGAGCTTCTTGGAGCAGTTCTTC
TRBD2 | TRBJ2-5 | - | TRBV4-3 | CASSRTGLAGVETQYF | TGCGCCAGCAGCCGAACGGGACTAGCGGGAGTGGAGACCCAGTACTTC
TRBD1 | TRBJ2-3 | many | TRBV12-3/TRBV12-4 | CASFLQGAVTDTQYF | TGTGCCAGCTTCTTACAGGGGGCCGTCACAGATACGCAGTATTTT
- | TRBJ2-2 | many | TRBV4-3 | CASSQVRGSNTGELFF | TGCGCCAGCAGCCAAGTACGGGGCAGCAACACCGGGGAGCTGTTTTTT
TRBD1 | TRBJ2-3 | - | TRBV10-3 | CAISERTGPTDTQYF | TGTGCCATCAGTGAGCGGACAGGCCCCACAGATACGCAGTATTTT
- | TRBJ1-1 | - | TRBV27 | CASSLTDRTEAFF | TGTGCCAGCAGTTTGACGGACCGTACTGAAGCTTTCTTT
TRBD1 | TRBJ2-7 | many | TRBV5-1 | CASSFGQGASYEQYF | TGCGCCAGCAGCTTTGGACAGGGGGCCAGCTACGAGCAGTACTTC
- | TRBJ1-5 | few | TRBV12-3/TRBV12-4 | CASSLRDFTPASNQPQHF | TGTGCCAGCAGTTTACGGGACTTTACTCCGGCGAGCAATCAGCCCCAGCATTTT
TRBD2 | TRBJ2-1 | many | TRBV7-2 | CASSPTSGLNEQFF | TGTGCCAGCAGCCCCACTAGCGGCCTTAATGAGCAGTTCTTC
- | TRBJ2-6 | few | TRBV10-3 | CAISGQVSGANVLTF | TGTGCCATCAGTGGGCAGGTATCCGGGGCCAACGTCCTGACTTTC
TRBD1 | TRBJ2-4 | - | TRBV6-2/TRBV6-3 | CASSKTGSNIQYF | TGTGCCAGCAGTAAGACAGGGAGCAACATTCAGTACTTC
TRBD1 | TRBJ2-7 | - | TRBV12-3/TRBV12-4 | CASGDRGTGEQYF | TGTGCCAGCGGGGACAGGGGAACCGGAGAGCAGTACTTC
TRBD1 | TRBJ2-7 | few | TRBV28 | CASSFGTAEQYF | TGTGCCAGCAGTTTTGGGACAGCCGAGCAGTACTTC
- | TRBJ1-5 | many | TRBV27 | CASSHGSGVFQPQHF | TGTGCCAGCAGCCACGGGTCAGGGGTGTTCCAGCCCCAGCATTTT
- | TRBJ2-1 | - | TRBV18 | CASSHPTGSSYNEQFF | TGTGCCAGCTCACACCCGACAGGTAGCTCCTACAATGAGCAGTTCTTC
- | TRBJ1-1 | - | TRBV7-9 | CASSLARGAGLSAEAFF | TGTGCCAGCAGCTTAGCGCGGGGAGCTGGTTTGTCCGCTGAAGCTTTCTTT
TRBD1 | TRBJ2-2 | - | TRBV9 | CASSPWGQGYTGELFF | TGTGCCAGCAGCCCCTGGGGACAGGGGTACACCGGGGAGCTGTTTTTT
- | TRBJ2-7 | - | TRBV25-1 | CASSEYQTAAYEQYF | TGTGCCAGCAGTGAATATCAAACAGCCGCCTACGAGCAGTACTTC
- | TRBJ2-4 | - | TRBV20-1 | CSATLRDDRLAKNIQYF | TGCAGTGCTACGCTCAGGGATGATCGACTAGCCAAAAACATTCAGTACTTC
TRBD2 | TRBJ2-5 | many | TRBV29-1 | CSVDGGRRETQYF | TGCAGCGTTGACGGCGGGAGGCGCGAGACCCAGTACTTC